This TCR beta chain was sequenced in a study of T cells expressing NK-cell markers. TCRdb reprocessed the 5' RACE reads and keeps a single row for each CDR3 protein, giving no DNA. Its clone listing holds some 440,000 distinct CDR3 sequences. Germline-derived CDR1 and CDR2 are LGHDT and YNNKEL (reference sequence). The CDR3 consists of 19 residues. The origin of this receptor is a woman between 45 and 60 years old in good health. V usage is TRBV3-1 and J usage is TRBJ2-7; without DNA, the TCRdb call of TRBD1 cannot be checked. Sequences were obtained from blood T cells: a sorted CD56 or NKG2C T cell subset, CD4+ or CD8+ T cells, or bulk PBMC T cells (not recorded which). CDR3 sequence reads: CASSQEGVGLQGHLYEQYF.